The TCR beta chain described here comes from a study of human T cells and chemical hapten exposure. As for the study in general: The study patch tested 0.01% DPC on the upper back and read results at 6 days.

Time point denoted: patch test 1, 2 weeks after DPC sensitization. Sample treatment: therapeutic diphenylcyclopropenone sensitization with weekly scalp DPC. V lost 7 bases to trimming and J lost 6 bases, with 10 bases between them. The CDR3 loop spans 11 amino acids. Germline V gene lookup returns CDR1 SQVTM and CDR2 ANQGSEA. TCRdb reprocessed the RACE reads with MiXCR, giving one entry per CDR3 protein. The repertoire has about 120,000 distinct CDR3 sequences, about an eighth of them found once; the top ten carry 0.9% to 0.95%. This sequence was found in a man aged 18-30 years with alopecia areata. Some clones in this sample may be carry-over from other donors' samples. This specimen consisted of whole blood, obtained in connection with sensitization to the hapten diphenylcyclopropenone (DPC). This sequence joins TRBV29-1 and TRBJ2-4; TRBD2 is a possible D gene (5 bases). The CDR3 loop is CSGSGGNIQYF. In DNA, the CDR3 is TGCAGCGGGAGCGGAGGAAACATTCAGTACTTC.